The 18 T cell receptor beta chains in this list originate from one sample, sequenced in a study of T cell responses to AZD1222 COVID-19 vaccine. Measured with immunoSEQ multiplex PCR; TCRdb has only the in-frame clones, and not every one. The sample yields roughly 140,000 clones, around 89% seen once. The sequenced sample was peripheral blood, obtained 28 days after the second AZD1222 dose. These receptors all stem from an adult who received the AZD1222 COVID-19 vaccine.

The V and J genes are TRBV30 and TRBJ1-2; unclear D gene. The V gene lost 2 bases and the J gene lost 5 bases, with 12 bases spanning the gap. The germline V gene has CDR1 GTSNPN and CDR2 SVGIG (reference sequence). This CDR3 comprises 13 residues. CDR3 residues: CAWSSGRGYGYTF. The CDR3 DNA reads as TGTGCCTGGAGTTCTGGGCGCGGGTATGGCTACACCTTC.

The chain uses TRBV19 and TRBJ1-6, with D perhaps TRBD1 (6 bases). CDR3 length: 16 residues. V was shortened by 6 bases and J by 5 bases, with 17 bases between the two germline ends. Germline loops: CDR1 LNHDA, CDR2 SQIVND (reference sequence). CDR3 nucleotides: TGTGCCAGTAGGGACTCGGGGGCCGGGAATAATTCACCCCTCCACTTT. It is translated as CASRDSGAGNNSPLHF.

The V and J genes are TRBV30 and TRBJ1-6; TRBD1 matches at 7 bases. This CDR3 region has 14 residues. The ends lost 3 bases at V and 10 bases at J; junction bases unmatched: 9. Germline V gene sequence: CDR1 GTSNPN, CDR2 SVGIG (reference sequence). The CDR3 protein is CAWRPGRGDSPLHF. CDR3 sequence (DNA): TGTGCCTGGAGACCGGGCAGGGGGGACTCACCCCTCCACTTT. The variable domain in full, completed from reference TRBV30 and TRBJ1-6, reads SQTIHQWPATLVQPVGSPLSLECTVEGTSNPNLYWYRQAAGRGLQLLFYSVGIGQISSEVPQNLSASRPQDRQFILSSKKLLLSDSGFYLCAWRPGRGDSPLHFGNGTRLTVT.

The chain joins TRBV28 to TRBJ2-5; D may be TRBD1 or TRBD2 (5 bases each). The CDR3 contains 15 residues. The V end was cut by 3 bases, the J end by 6 bases, with 17 bases between. The germline V gene has CDR1 MDHEN and CDR2 SYDVKM. The CDR3, as DNA: TGTGCCAGCAGTTTCCGGGGCCAAGTAACGAAGACCCAGTACTTC. Translated: CASSFRGQVTKTQYF. The full variable domain, its missing parts supplied by reference TRBV28 and TRBJ2-5, is DVKVTQSSRYLVKRTGEKVFLECVQDMDHENMFWYRQDPGLGLRLIYFSYDVKMKEKGDIPEGYSVSREKKERFSLILESASTNQTSMYLCASSFRGQVTKTQYFGPGTRLLVL.

The gene calls are TRBV30 and TRBJ2-5; D is unclear. Germline V lookup: CDR1 GTSNPN, CDR2 SVGIG (reference sequence). Trimming stripped 0 bases from V and 1 base from J, with 15 bases between. This CDR3 region has 16 residues. In DNA form, the CDR3 reads TGTGCCTGGAGTGTGAGCCTCCTTAACACCCAAGAGACCCAGTACTTC. Amino acids: CAWSVSLLNTQETQYF.

This clone turned up a few times. V gene TRBV5-6 combines with J gene TRBJ1-3; D is unresolved. The CDR3 runs to 12 residues. The germline V gene encodes CDR1 SGHDT and CDR2 YYEEEE. V was clipped by 2 bases and J by 0 bases, with 0 bases between them. In DNA form, the CDR3 reads TGTGCCAGCAGCTTCTCTGGAAACACCATATATTTT. Translated, it gives CASSFSGNTIYF.

The rearrangement uses TRBV11-2 and TRBJ1-6, with D unclear. V was pared by 4 bases and J by 14 bases, with 9 bases between. Germline CDR1 and CDR2: SGHAT and FQNNGV. CDR3 length: 11 residues. The CDR3 nucleotides are TGTGCCAGCAGCTCTTTCGGATCCCTCCACTTT. Translation: CASSSFGSLHF.

There are a few counts of this clone. The junction and the germline gene differ at one end; a read error may be behind it. The chain links TRBV12-3 or TRBV12-4 to TRBJ1-1, with TRBD1 matching 10 bases. This CDR3 is 12 amino acids long. This CDR3 reads CASSADRGPIVF. The DNA of the CDR3 is TGTGCCAGCAGCGCCGACAGGGGGCCTATTGTCTTT.

The DNA for the CDR3 is TGTGCCAGCAGTTCATCCTTAACGGGCACTAATTCACCCCTCCACTTT. Amino acids: CASSSSLTGTNSPLHF. J is TRBJ1-6 and V is TRBV28; no definite D call. Between the trimmed V and J ends, which lost 4 bases and 6 bases, there was a span of 16 bases. The CDR3 is 16 residues long. CDR1 MDHEN and CDR2 SYDVKM come from the germline V gene.

This clone was detected once. The genes are TRBV27 and TRBJ2-1; D is undetermined. The CDR3 has 15 residues. Germline CDR1 and CDR2: MNHEY and SMNVEV (reference sequence). V lost 6 bases, J lost 4 bases, and 16 bases lay in between. This CDR3 reads CASSVYAFTYNEQFF. The DNA of the CDR3 is TGTGCCAGCAGCGTCTATGCCTTTACATACAATGAGCAGTTCTTC.

There are a few counts of this clone. This chain connects TRBV7-8 to TRBJ2-3; no clear D. V was cut by 2 bases and J by 7 bases, with 10 bases left in between. CDR3 length: 13 residues. The germline gives CDR1 SGHVS, CDR2 FQNEAQ. The CDR3 is CASSLFDLHTQYF. The DNA of the CDR3 is TGTGCCAGCAGCTTATTCGATTTACATACGCAGTATTTT.

CDR3 bases: TGTGCCAGCAGCTTACGAGGACAGGGGAATTCACCCCTCCACTTT. This encodes CASSLRGQGNSPLHF. The chain is built from TRBV7-6 and TRBJ1-6, with 9 bases fitting TRBD1. The CDR3 extends over 15 amino acids. Germline loops: CDR1 SGHVS, CDR2 FNYEAQ. V trimming: 2 bases; J trimming: 7 bases; junction bases outside the gene matches: 3.

As concerns this clone: A junction boundary mismatches the germline segment, possibly from a read error. This chain's CDR3 is CASSRSDGSYAQYF. The DNA for the CDR3 is TGTGCCAGCAGTCGAAGTGACGGATCCTACGCGCAGTACTTC. The V call is TRBV27, the J call TRBJ2-7, with unresolved D. The CDR3 consists of 14 residues. CDR1 and CDR2 from the germline V gene are MNHEY and SMNVEV (reference sequence).

This clone was detected once. The V gene is TRBV4-2, the J gene TRBJ1-1, with D possibly TRBD1 on 6 matching bases. CDR1 LGHNA and CDR2 YNFKEQ come from the germline V gene. The CDR3 is 12 residues long. The V and J ends lost 8 bases and 3 bases respectively, with 10 bases between them. The CDR3 sequence: CASLGGDTEAFF. The CDR3 nucleotides are TGTGCCAGCTTAGGGGGGGACACTGAAGCTTTCTTT.

This clone has a single count. DNA for the CDR3: TGTGCCAGCAAGCAGAACTACGAGCAGTACTTC. It is translated as CASKQNYEQYF. V gene TRBV28 combines with J gene TRBJ2-7; D is unresolved. Germline CDR1 and CDR2: MDHEN and SYDVKM. This CDR3 is built from 11 residues. Trimming pared 7 bases from V and 3 bases from J, leaving 7 bases between.

V is TRBV2 and J is TRBJ2-1, with D possibly matching TRBD1 (6 bases). Deletions cut 6 bases from V and 7 bases from J, with 10 bases between. The CDR3 covers 12 residues. The germline CDR1 and CDR2 sequences are SNHLY and FYNNEI. CDR3 sequence (DNA): TGTGCCAGCAGCACTCAGGGGAATGAGCAGTTCTTC. Its protein product is CASSTQGNEQFF.

V is TRBV2 and J is TRBJ2-3; D unresolved. V was shortened by 4 bases and J by 1 base, with 9 bases between the two germline ends. Germline V lookup: CDR1 SNHLY, CDR2 FYNNEI. CDR3 length: 14 amino acids. Here the CDR3 DNA reads TGTGCCAGCAGTGCACAGAGAGGCACAGATACGCAGTATTTT. This translates into CASSAQRGTDTQYF.

The gene calls are TRBV5-1 and TRBJ2-7; TRBD1 matches 9 bases. CDR3 size: 15 residues. The germline gives CDR1 SGHRS, CDR2 YFSETQ. V lost 4 bases and J lost 3; bases outside the gene matches: 8. CDR3 DNA: TGCGCCAGCAGCCCCGGGGGGACAGGGTTCTACGAGCAGTACTTC. Translated: CASSPGGTGFYEQYF. Full variable domain (missing parts from reference TRBV5-1 and TRBJ2-7): KAGVTQTPRYLIKTRGQQVTLSCSPISGHRSVSWYQQTPGQGLQFLFEYFSETQRNKGNFPGRFSGRQFSNSRSEMNVSTLELGDSALYLCASSPGGTGFYEQYFGPGTRLTVT.